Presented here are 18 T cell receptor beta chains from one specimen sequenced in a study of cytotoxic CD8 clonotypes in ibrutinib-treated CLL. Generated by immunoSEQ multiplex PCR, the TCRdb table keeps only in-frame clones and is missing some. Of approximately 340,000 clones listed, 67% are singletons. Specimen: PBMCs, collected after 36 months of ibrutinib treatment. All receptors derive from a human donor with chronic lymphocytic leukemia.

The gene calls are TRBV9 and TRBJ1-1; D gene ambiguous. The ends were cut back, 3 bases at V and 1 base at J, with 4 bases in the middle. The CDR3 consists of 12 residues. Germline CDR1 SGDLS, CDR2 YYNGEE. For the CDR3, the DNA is TGTGCCAGCAGCGCGAGGAACACTGAAGCTTTCTTT. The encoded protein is CASSARNTEAFF.

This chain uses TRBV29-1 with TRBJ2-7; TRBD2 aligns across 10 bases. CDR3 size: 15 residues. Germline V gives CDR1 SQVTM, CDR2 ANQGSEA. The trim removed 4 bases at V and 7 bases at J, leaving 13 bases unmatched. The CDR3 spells CSVGGSSGRAEEQYF. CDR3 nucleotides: TGCAGCGTTGGTGGGTCCAGCGGGAGGGCCGAGGAGCAGTACTTC.

CDR3 DNA sequence: TGTGCCAGTAAAAGAACTAGCGGAATATACGAGCAGTACTTC. Translated: CASKRTSGIYEQYF. J is TRBJ2-7 and V is TRBV19; TRBD2 aligns across 8 bases. The CDR3 loop spans 14 amino acids. Germline V gene data show CDR1 as LNHDA and CDR2 as SQIVND (reference sequence). V shed 7 bases, J shed 4 bases, and the junction held 9 bases outside the gene matches.

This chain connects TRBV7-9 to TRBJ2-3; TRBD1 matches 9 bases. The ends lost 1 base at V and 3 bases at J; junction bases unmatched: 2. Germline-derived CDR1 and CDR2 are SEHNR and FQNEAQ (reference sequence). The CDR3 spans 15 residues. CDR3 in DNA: TGTGCCAGCAGCTTAGTCGACAGGGGGACAGATACGCAGTATTTT. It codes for CASSLVDRGTDTQYF.

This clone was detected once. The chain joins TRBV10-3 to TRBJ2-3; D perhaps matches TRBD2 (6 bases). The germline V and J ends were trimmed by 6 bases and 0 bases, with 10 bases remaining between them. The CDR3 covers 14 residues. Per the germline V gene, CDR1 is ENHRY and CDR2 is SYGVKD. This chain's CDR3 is CAIRRDSSTDTQYF. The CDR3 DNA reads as TGTGCCATCAGAAGGGACTCAAGCACAGATACGCAGTATTTT.

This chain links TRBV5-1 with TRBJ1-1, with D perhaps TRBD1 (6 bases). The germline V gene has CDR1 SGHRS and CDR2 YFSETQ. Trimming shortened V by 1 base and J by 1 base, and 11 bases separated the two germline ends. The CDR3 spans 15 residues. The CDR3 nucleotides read TGCGCCAGCAGCTTGCAGGGGCCGCAGAACACTGAAGCTTTCTTT. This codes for CASSLQGPQNTEAFF.

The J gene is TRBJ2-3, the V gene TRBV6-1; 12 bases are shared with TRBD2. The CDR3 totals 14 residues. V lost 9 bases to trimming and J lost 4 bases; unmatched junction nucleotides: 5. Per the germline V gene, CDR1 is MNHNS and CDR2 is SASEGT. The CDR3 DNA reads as TGTGCCAGTCTACTAGCGGGGGGCTCAGATACGCAGTATTTT. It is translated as CASLLAGGSDTQYF.

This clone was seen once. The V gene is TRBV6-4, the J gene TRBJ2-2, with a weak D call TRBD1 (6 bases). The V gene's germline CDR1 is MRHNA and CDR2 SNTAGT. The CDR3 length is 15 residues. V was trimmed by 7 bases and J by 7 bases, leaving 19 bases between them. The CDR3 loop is CASKPTGLSVGELFF. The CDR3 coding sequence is TGTGCCAGCAAGCCGACAGGTCTTTCGGTCGGGGAGCTGTTTTTT.

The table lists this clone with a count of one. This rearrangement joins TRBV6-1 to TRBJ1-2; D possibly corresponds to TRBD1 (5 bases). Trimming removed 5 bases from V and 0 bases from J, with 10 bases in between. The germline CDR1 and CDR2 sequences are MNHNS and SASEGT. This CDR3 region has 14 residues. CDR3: CASSPGHSNYGYTF. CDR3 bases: TGTGCCAGCAGTCCGGGGCATTCTAACTATGGCTACACCTTC.

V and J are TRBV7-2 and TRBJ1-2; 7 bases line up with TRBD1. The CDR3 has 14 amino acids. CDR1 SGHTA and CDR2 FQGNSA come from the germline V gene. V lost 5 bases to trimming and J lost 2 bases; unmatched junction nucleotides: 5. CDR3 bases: TGTGCCAGCAGCCCATCGACAGGGAACTATGGCTACACCTTC. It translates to CASSPSTGNYGYTF.

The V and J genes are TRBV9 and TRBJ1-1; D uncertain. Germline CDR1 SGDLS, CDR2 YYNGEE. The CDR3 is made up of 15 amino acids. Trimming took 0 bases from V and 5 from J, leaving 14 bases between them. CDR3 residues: CASSVGVGRRTEAFF. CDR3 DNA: TGTGCCAGCAGCGTAGGAGTAGGACGGAGGACTGAAGCTTTCTTT.

CDR3 protein: CASSQSSGNTIYF. Written as DNA, the CDR3 is TGTGCCAGCAGCCAAAGCTCTGGAAACACCATATATTTT. The chain combines TRBV7-7 with TRBJ1-3; D uncertain. In germline, CDR1 is SSHAT, CDR2 FNYEAQ (reference sequence). Trimming took 5 bases from V and 0 from J, leaving 5 bases between them. This CDR3 has 13 residues.

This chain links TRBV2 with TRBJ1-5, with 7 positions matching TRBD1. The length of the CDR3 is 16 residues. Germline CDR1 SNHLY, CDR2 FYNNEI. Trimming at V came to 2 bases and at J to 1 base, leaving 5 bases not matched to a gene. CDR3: CASSEKGAWSNQPQHF. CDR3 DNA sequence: TGTGCCAGCAGTGAAAAGGGGGCGTGGAGCAATCAGCCCCAGCATTTT.

CDR3: CASSARPGAYGYTF. CDR3 sequence (DNA): TGTGCCAGCAGCGCCCGCCCAGGGGCGTATGGCTACACCTTC. The chain is built from TRBV9 and TRBJ1-2, with a weak D call TRBD1 (6 bases). The CDR3 runs 14 residues. Per germline, CDR1 SGDLS and CDR2 YYNGEE. Trimming shortened V by 3 bases and J by 5 bases, and 14 bases separated the two germline ends.

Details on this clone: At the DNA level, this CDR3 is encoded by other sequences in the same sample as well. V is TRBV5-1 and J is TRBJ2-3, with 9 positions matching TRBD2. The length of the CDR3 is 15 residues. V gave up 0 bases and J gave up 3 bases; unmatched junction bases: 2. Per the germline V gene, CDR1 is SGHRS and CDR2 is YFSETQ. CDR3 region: CASSLEAGGTDTQYF. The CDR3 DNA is TGCGCCAGCAGCTTGGAAGCGGGAGGAACAGATACGCAGTATTTT. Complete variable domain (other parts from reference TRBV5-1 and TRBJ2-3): KAGVTQTPRYLIKTRGQQVTLSCSPISGHRSVSWYQQTPGQGLQFLFEYFSETQRNKGNFPGRFSGRQFSNSRSEMNVSTLELGDSALYLCASSLEAGGTDTQYFGPGTRLTVL.

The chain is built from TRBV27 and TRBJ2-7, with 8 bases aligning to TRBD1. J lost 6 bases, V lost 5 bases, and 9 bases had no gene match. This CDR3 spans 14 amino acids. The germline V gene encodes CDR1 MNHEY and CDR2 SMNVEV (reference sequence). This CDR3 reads CASSPHRGAREQYF. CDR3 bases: TGTGCCAGCAGTCCCCACAGGGGGGCACGCGAGCAGTACTTC.

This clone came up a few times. In DNA form, the CDR3 reads TGCGCCAGCAGTCGCCCGACAGGGTCCTACGAGCAGTACTTC. Its protein product is CASSRPTGSYEQYF. V usage is TRBV5-1 and J usage is TRBJ2-7, with 7 bases fitting TRBD1. There are 14 residues in the CDR3. Trimming at V came to 5 bases and at J to 1 base, leaving 6 bases not matched to a gene. Germline loops: CDR1 SGHRS, CDR2 YFSETQ.

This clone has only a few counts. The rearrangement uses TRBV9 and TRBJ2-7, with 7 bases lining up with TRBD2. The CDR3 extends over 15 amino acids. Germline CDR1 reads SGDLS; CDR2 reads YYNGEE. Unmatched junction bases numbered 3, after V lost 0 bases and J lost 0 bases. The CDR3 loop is CASSVGLAASYEQYF. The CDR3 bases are TGTGCCAGCAGCGTAGGTCTAGCGGCCTCCTACGAGCAGTACTTC.